These 11 T cell receptor beta chains were sequenced from one sample in a study of blood T cell repertoires in COVID-19. Some clones are missing from TCRdb's copy, which holds only in-frame ones; the method was immunoSEQ multiplex PCR. Among some 65,000 clones, roughly 80% were seen once, and the ten largest hold 4.5% to 7%. The sample was peripheral blood. These receptors originate from a woman between 65 and 79 years old with acute or convalescent COVID-19.

This chain uses TRBV11-3 with TRBJ2-4, with D maybe TRBD2 (7 bases). Trimming shortened V by 5 bases and J by 8 bases, and 22 bases separated the two germline ends. Per germline, CDR1 SGHNT and CDR2 YENEEA. This CDR3 region has 16 residues. CDR3 nucleotides: TGTGCCAGCAGCGCCCGTCAACTACAGGGAGGGGACATTCAGTACTTC. Its protein product is CASSARQLQGGDIQYF.

The chain has TRBV7-9 and TRBJ1-2; D perhaps matches TRBD1 (5 bases). V lost 5 bases and J lost 8, with 18 bases in between. The germline CDR1 and CDR2 sequences are SEHNR and FQNEAQ (reference sequence). CDR3 length: 14 amino acids. CDR3 nucleotide sequence: TGTGCCAGCAGCCCGTTGGTGGACATATGGGGCTACACCTTC. This sequence encodes CASSPLVDIWGYTF.

The chain carries TRBV7-9 and TRBJ1-2, with D possibly matching TRBD1 (6 bases). The CDR3 loop spans 14 amino acids. Between the trimmed V and J ends, which lost 5 bases and 6 bases, there was a span of 16 bases. Germline V gene sequence: CDR1 SEHNR, CDR2 FQNEAQ (reference sequence). CDR3 in DNA: TGTGCCAGCAGCGCCGACAGCAGGGGAGATGGCTACACCTTC. Protein: CASSADSRGDGYTF. Using reference TRBV7-9 and TRBJ1-2 for the parts outside the CDR3, the full variable domain is DTGVSQNPRHKITKRGQNVTFRCDPISEHNRLYWYRQTLGQGPEFLTYFQNEAQLEKSRLLSDRFSAERPKGSFSTLEIQRTEQGDSAMYLCASSADSRGDGYTFGSGTRLTVV.

The CDR3 here is CASSQVVARGWGNEQFF. The CDR3 DNA is TGTGCCAGCAGCCAAGTTGTAGCTCGGGGGTGGGGCAATGAGCAGTTCTTC. The chain links TRBV4-2 to TRBJ2-1; the D gene is possibly TRBD2 (6 bases). The germline CDR1 and CDR2 sequences are LGHNA and YNFKEQ. The CDR3 runs to 17 residues. The V end was cut by 1 base, the J end by 6 bases, with 19 bases between.

This clone showed up just once. V and J are TRBV5-1 and TRBJ2-7; 7 nucleotides match TRBD1. This CDR3 comprises 13 residues. Germline V gene data show CDR1 as SGHRS and CDR2 as YFSETQ. Germline trimming cut 7 bases from V and 6 bases from J; bases unmatched to any gene: 10. CDR3 nucleotide sequence: TGCGCCAGCGAACAGGGGTTCGGAGCCGAGCAGTACTTC. Translated: CASEQGFGAEQYF.

The sample holds a few counts of this clone. The chain has TRBV20-1 and TRBJ2-2; a possible D gene is TRBD1 (6 bases). Germline V gene data show CDR1 as DFQATT and CDR2 as SNEGSKA (reference sequence). V gave up 3 bases and J gave up 6 bases, with 17 bases separating them. The CDR3 has 15 residues. CDR3 nucleotide sequence: TGCAGTGCTAGTTCGATGGGGGCGCGGGCCGGGGAGCTGTTTTTT. This encodes CSASSMGARAGELFF.

This clone was seen only a few times. The CDR3 nucleotides read TGTGCCAGCAGCCAAGACACAGTTAATAGCAATCAGCCCCAGCATTTT. As protein: CASSQDTVNSNQPQHF. V usage is TRBV4-2 and J usage is TRBJ1-5; no definite D call. The CDR3 has 16 amino acids. Germline CDR1 and CDR2: LGHNA and YNFKEQ. The V gene lost 0 bases and the J gene lost 0 bases, with 9 bases spanning the gap.

This chain's CDR3 is CASSREASGGEETQYF. CDR3 sequence (DNA): TGTGCCAGCAGCCGCGAGGCTAGCGGGGGGGAGGAGACCCAGTACTTC. V is TRBV7-2 and J is TRBJ2-5; TRBD2 matches 12 bases. This CDR3 is built from 16 residues. CDR1 and CDR2 (germline): SGHTA, FQGNSA. The ends lost 5 bases at V and 5 bases at J; junction bases unmatched: 9.

The rearrangement uses TRBV7-9 and TRBJ2-3, with 10 bases aligning to TRBD2. This CDR3 spans 13 amino acids. CDR1 is SEHNR and CDR2 is FQNEAQ in the germline V gene (reference sequence). Trimming at V came to 11 bases and at J to 2 bases, leaving 4 bases not matched to a gene. Written as DNA, the CDR3 is TGTGCCGGCCTAGCGGGGGCCACAGATACGCAGTATTTT. As protein: CAGLAGATDTQYF.

V is TRBV9 and J is TRBJ2-3, with 10 nucleotides matching TRBD2. The CDR3 sequence is 15 residues long. The trim removed 3 bases at V and 5 bases at J, leaving 6 bases unmatched. From germline, CDR1 is SGDLS and CDR2 YYNGEE. CDR3 bases: TGTGCCAGCAGCGACTCCGGGACTAGCGTAGATACGCAGTATTTT. This codes for CASSDSGTSVDTQYF.

The genes are TRBV19 and TRBJ1-1; 9 bases line up with TRBD1. Germline CDR1 is LNHDA and CDR2 is SQIVND (reference sequence). CDR3 length equals 20 residues. The ends lost 6 bases at V and 0 bases at J; junction bases unmatched: 20. The CDR3 DNA reads TGTGCCAGTAGCCCAACCCACGACAGGGGGGGGAACTATATGAACACTGAAGCTTTCTTT. Protein product: CASSPTHDRGGNYMNTEAFF. Complete variable domain (other parts from reference TRBV19 and TRBJ1-1): DGGITQSPKYLFRKEGQNVTLSCEQNLNHDAMYWYRQDPGQGLRLIYYSQIVNDFQKGDIAEGYSVSREKKESFPLTVTSAQKNPTAFYLCASSPTHDRGGNYMNTEAFFGQGTRLTVV.